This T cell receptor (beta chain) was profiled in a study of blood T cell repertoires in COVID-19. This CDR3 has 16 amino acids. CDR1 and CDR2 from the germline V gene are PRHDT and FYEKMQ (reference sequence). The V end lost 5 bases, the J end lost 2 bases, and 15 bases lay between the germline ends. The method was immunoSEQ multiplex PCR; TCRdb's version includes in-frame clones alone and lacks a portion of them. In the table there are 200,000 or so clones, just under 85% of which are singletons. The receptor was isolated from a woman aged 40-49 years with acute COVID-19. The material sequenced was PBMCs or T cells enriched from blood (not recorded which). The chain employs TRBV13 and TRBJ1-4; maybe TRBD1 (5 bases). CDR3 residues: CASSATAGSTNEKLFF. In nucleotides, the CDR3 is TGTGCCAGCAGCGCGACAGCCGGTTCGACTAATGAAAAACTGTTTTTT.